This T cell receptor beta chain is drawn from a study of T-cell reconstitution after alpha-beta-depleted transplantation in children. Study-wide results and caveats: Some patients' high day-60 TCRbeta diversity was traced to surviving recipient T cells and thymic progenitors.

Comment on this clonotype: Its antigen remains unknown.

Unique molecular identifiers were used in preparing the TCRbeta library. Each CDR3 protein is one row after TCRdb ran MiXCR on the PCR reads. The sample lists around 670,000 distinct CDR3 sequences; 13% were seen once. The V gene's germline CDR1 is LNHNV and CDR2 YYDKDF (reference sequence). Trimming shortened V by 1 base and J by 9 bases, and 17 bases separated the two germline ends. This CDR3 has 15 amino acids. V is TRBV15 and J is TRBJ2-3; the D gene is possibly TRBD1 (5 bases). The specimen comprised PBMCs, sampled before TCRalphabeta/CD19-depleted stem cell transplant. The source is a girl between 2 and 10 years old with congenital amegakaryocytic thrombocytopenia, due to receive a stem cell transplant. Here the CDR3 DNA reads TGTGCCACCAGCAGAGCACAGGACCGCCAAGTGACGCAGTATTTT. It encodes CATSRAQDRQVTQYF.